This T cell receptor beta chain was found in a study of cytomegalovirus exposure and HLA in healthy donors. Study-wide results and caveats: Most TCR sequences were rare, but some public TCRs occurred in many donors. In a later analysis, at a false discovery rate of 0.05, some 17,000 TCR beta sequences were associated with HLA alleles.

Regarding this clone: As yet, its antigen is unknown.

PCR primers comprised 60 Vbeta and 13 Jbeta primers. Only in-frame clones appear in the TCRdb table, and some are missing; sequencing was by immunoSEQ multiplex PCR. The sample lists about 110,000 clones, approximately 79% occurring once. Sequencing input: PBMCs. This clonotype was obtained from a man between 18 and 29 years old in good health and CMV-seronegative.

CDR3 nucleotide sequence: TGTGCCAGCAGCTTCAACAGGGGCTACGAGCAGTACTTC. It yields the protein CASSFNRGYEQYF. The chain is built from TRBV7-2 and TRBJ2-7; TRBD1 matches at 7 bases. The CDR3 sequence is 13 residues long. Germline CDR1 reads SGHTA; CDR2 reads FQGNSA. V trimming: 3 bases; J trimming: 3 bases; junction bases outside the gene matches: 2.